This T cell receptor (beta chain) was sequenced for a study of T cell repertoires in cytomegalovirus infection. This clonotype was found many times. Its antigen remains unidentified. TCRdb reprocessed the reads via MiXCR and lists one record per CDR3 protein. The table lists 700,000 to 850,000 distinct CDR3 sequences, 32% of them singletons. The receptor comes from a human donor in good health (CMV status not recorded). Some clones in this sample may be carry-over from other donors' samples. Sequencing was performed on cultured CD8+ T cells from PBMCs, taken from culture after CMV antigen stimulation.

Written as DNA, the CDR3 is TGTGCCAGCACACAGGGGGCTACGTCCTACAATGAGCAGTTCTTC. Translated: CASTQGATSYNEQFF. The chain combines TRBV6-6 with TRBJ2-1; 9 bases match TRBD1. Germline V lookup: CDR1 MNHNY, CDR2 SVGAGI (reference sequence). The CDR3 totals 15 residues. J lost 1 base, V lost 7 bases, and 5 bases had no gene match.